One T cell receptor beta chain is described in this entry. Its antigen is as yet unknown. Trimming removed 1 base from V and 4 bases from J, with 10 bases in between. CDR1 is SGHTA, CDR2 FQGTGA, per germline. The CDR3 is 15 residues long. These data originate in a study of cytomegalovirus exposure and HLA in healthy donors. Study outcomes and limitations: In vitro assays verified that a few CMV-associated chains recognized CMV antigens specifically.

60 Vbeta and 13 Jbeta primers were used in PCR. Sequencing used immunoSEQ multiplex PCR; TCRdb keeps in-frame clones, though not all of them. The sample lists approximately 79,000 clones, 60% to 85% seen once, with around 5.4% in the top ten. The V gene is TRBV7-3, the J gene TRBJ2-2; perhaps TRBD2 as D (5 bases). Input material: PBMCs. This clonotype was obtained from a male donor in good health and CMV-seropositive. The CDR3 protein is CASSLNIAGTGELFF. CDR3 coding DNA: TGTGCCAGCAGCTTAAACATCGCGGGCACCGGGGAGCTGTTTTTT.